The TCR beta chain described here comes from a study of T cell repertoires in cytomegalovirus infection. Ten or more counts support this clonotype. TCRdb reprocessed the reads via MiXCR and lists one record per CDR3 protein. The data hold around 330,000 distinct CDR3 sequences, with about 17% observed a single time. Sequencing was done on a sample of PBMCs. The origin of this receptor is a human donor in good health (CMV status not recorded). Some clones in this sample may be carry-over from other donors' samples.

The CDR3 region is CASRRLASVDEQFF. For the CDR3, the DNA is TGTGCCAGTAGAAGACTTGCTAGCGTTGATGAGCAGTTCTTC. The V gene is TRBV19, the J gene TRBJ2-1, with a tentative D call TRBD2 (6 bases). Trimming removed 6 bases at V and 8 bases at J, with 17 bases between. Germline loops: CDR1 LNHDA, CDR2 SQIVND (reference sequence). This CDR3 comprises 14 residues.